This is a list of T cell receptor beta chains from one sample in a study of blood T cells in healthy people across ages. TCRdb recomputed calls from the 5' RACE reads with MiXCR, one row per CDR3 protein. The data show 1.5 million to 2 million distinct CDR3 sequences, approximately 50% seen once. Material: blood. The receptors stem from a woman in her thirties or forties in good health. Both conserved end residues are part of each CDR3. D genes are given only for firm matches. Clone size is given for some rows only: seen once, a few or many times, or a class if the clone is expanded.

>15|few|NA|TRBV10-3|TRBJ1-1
CAISDVGLLGTEAFF
TGTGCCATCAGTGACGTAGGACTGCTGGGCACTGAAGCTTTCTTT
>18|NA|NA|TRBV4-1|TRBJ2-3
CASSQDDGSGATTDTQYF
TGCGCCAGCAGCCAAGATGATGGGTCAGGGGCCACCACAGATACGCAGTATTTT
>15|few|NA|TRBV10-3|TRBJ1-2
CAIKEGWGEGYGYTF
TGTGCCATCAAGGAGGGTTGGGGGGAGGGATATGGCTACACCTTC
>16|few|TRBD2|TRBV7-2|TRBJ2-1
CASSPAGLATYNEQFF
TGTGCCAGCAGCCCAGCCGGACTAGCTACCTACAATGAGCAGTTCTTC
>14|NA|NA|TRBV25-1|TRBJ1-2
CASSEIGGDYGYTF
TGTGCCAGCAGTGAAATAGGGGGTGACTATGGCTACACCTTC
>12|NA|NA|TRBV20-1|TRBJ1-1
CSAVPRGTEAFF
TGCAGTGCCGTGCCCCGGGGCACTGAAGCTTTCTTT
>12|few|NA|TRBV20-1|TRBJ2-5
CSASDGKETQYF
TGCAGTGCTTCCGACGGGAAAGAGACCCAGTACTTC
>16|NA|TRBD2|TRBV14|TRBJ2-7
CASSRGSSGGLPPQYF
TGTGCCAGCAGCCGAGGTTCTAGCGGGGGGCTCCCTCCCCAGTACTTC
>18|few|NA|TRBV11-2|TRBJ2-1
CASSPRDLSGQSYNEQFF
TGTGCCAGCAGCCCAAGGGACCTAAGCGGGCAGAGCTACAATGAGCAGTTCTTC
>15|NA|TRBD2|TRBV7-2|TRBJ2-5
CASSPQPGGGETQYF
TGTGCCAGCAGCCCTCAACCGGGAGGTGGAGAGACCCAGTACTTC
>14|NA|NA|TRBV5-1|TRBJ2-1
CASSETSSYNEQFF
TGCGCCAGCAGCGAGACCAGCTCCTACAATGAGCAGTTCTTC
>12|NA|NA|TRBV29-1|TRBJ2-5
CSVLALWETQYF
TGCAGCGTTCTAGCTTTATGGGAGACCCAGTACTTC
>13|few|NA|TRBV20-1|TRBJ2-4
CSAPGAAKNIQYF
TGCAGTGCCCCGGGTGCAGCTAAAAACATTCAGTACTTC
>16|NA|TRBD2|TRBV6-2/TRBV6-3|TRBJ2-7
CASSNTGTSGLNEQYF
TGTGCCAGCAGTAACACCGGGACTAGCGGACTCAATGAGCAGTACTTC
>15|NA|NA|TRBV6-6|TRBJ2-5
CASRHTRQWGETQYF
TGTGCCAGCAGACATACACGACAGTGGGGGGAGACCCAGTACTTC
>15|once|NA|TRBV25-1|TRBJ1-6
CASSEWAGNNSPLHF
TGTGCCAGCAGTGAATGGGCCGGGAATAATTCACCCCTCCACTTT
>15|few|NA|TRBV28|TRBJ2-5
CASPPPGQVQETQYF
TGTGCCAGCCCCCCTCCGGGCCAGGTACAAGAGACCCAGTACTTC
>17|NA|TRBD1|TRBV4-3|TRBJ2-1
CASSHELPGQSYNEQFF
TGCGCCAGCAGCCACGAACTTCCGGGACAGTCCTACAATGAGCAGTTCTTC
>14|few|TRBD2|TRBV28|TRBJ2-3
CASRSGREGDTQYF
TGTGCCAGCAGAAGCGGCAGGGAGGGAGATACGCAGTATTTT
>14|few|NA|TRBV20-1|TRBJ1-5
CSATPGDSNQPQHF
TGCAGTGCTACTCCAGGGGACAGCAATCAGCCCCAGCATTTT
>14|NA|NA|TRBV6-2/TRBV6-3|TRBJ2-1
CASISGGRWNEQFF
TGTGCCAGCATATCGGGGGGCCGATGGAATGAGCAGTTCTTC
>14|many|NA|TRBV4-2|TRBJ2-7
CASSQGGGSYEQYF
TGTGCCAGCAGCCAAGGGGGCGGCTCCTACGAGCAGTACTTC
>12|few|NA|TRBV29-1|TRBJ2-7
CSAGHQQAEQYF
TGCAGCGCCGGACACCAGCAAGCCGAGCAGTACTTC
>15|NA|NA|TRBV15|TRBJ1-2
CATSRDDRLLYGYTF
TGTGCCACCAGCAGAGATGACCGTCTCCTCTATGGCTACACCTTC
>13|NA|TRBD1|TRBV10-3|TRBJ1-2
CATLGDREYGYTF
TGTGCCACACTGGGGGACAGGGAGTATGGCTACACCTTC
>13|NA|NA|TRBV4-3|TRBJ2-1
CASSSGGRHEQFF
TGCGCCAGCAGCTCCGGGGGCCGGCATGAGCAGTTCTTC
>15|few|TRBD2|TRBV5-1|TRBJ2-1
CASSLTGGYYNEQFF
TGCGCCAGCAGCTTGACGGGAGGGTACTACAATGAGCAGTTCTTC
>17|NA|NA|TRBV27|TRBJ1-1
CASSPPTLMGADTEAFF
TGTGCCAGCAGTCCACCCACCCTGATGGGGGCGGACACTGAAGCTTTCTTT
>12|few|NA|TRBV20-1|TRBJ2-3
CSAKPLTDTQYF
TGCAGTGCTAAACCCCTCACAGATACGCAGTATTTT
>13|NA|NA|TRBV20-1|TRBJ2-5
CSARTRAEETQYF
TGCAGTGCTAGAACGCGGGCCGAGGAGACCCAGTACTTC
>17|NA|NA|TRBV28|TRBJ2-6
CASSSRDMGLRANVLTF
TGTGCCAGCAGTTCTCGGGACATGGGCCTACGGGCCAACGTCCTGACTTTC
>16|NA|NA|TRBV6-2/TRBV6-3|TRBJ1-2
CASSTLTRVENYGYTF
TGTGCCAGCAGCACACTAACCAGGGTGGAGAACTATGGCTACACCTTC
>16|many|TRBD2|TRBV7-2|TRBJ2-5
CASSFQPAGGPETQYF
TGTGCCAGCAGCTTTCAACCAGCGGGGGGGCCAGAGACCCAGTACTTC
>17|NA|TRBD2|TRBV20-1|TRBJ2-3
CSASKASGGFSTDTQYF
TGCAGTGCTAGTAAGGCTAGCGGGGGGTTTAGCACAGATACGCAGTATTTT
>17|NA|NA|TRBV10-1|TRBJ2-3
CASSGATEPTQKDTQYF
TGCGCCAGCAGTGGGGCGACAGAACCCACACAGAAAGATACGCAGTATTTT
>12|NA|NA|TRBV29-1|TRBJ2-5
CSVGEARETQYF
TGCAGCGTTGGGGAGGCCCGAGAGACCCAGTACTTC
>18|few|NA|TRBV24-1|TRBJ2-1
CATSSAGTSESRDNEQFF
TGTGCCACCAGTTCAGCGGGGACATCGGAGAGTAGGGACAATGAGCAGTTCTTC
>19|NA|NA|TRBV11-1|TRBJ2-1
CASSYSKRRLNSSYNEQFF
TGTGCCAGCAGCTACAGTAAAAGACGATTAAACAGCTCCTACAATGAGCAGTTCTTC
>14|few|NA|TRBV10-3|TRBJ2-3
CAISERVRGDTQYF
TGTGCCATCAGTGAGAGGGTCCGAGGGGATACGCAGTATTTT
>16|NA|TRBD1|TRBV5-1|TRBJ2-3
CASSLETGTRGDTQYF
TGCGCCAGCAGCTTGGAGACAGGGACCCGAGGAGATACGCAGTATTTT
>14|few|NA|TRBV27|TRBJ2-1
CASSPRGRVDEQFF
TGTGCCAGCAGTCCCAGAGGCAGGGTCGATGAGCAGTTCTTC
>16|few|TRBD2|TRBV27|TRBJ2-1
CASSFLAAKAYNEQFF
TGTGCCAGCAGTTTCCTAGCGGCCAAAGCCTACAATGAGCAGTTCTTC
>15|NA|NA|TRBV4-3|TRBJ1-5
CASSQDLEGGQPQHF
TGCGCCAGCAGCCAAGATTTGGAGGGAGGCCAGCCCCAGCATTTT
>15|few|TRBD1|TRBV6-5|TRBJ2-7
CASSYGDRAGYEQYF
TGTGCCAGCAGTTACGGGGACAGGGCGGGCTACGAGCAGTACTTC
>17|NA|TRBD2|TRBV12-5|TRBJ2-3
CASGPGGPGGSTDTQYF
TGTGCTAGTGGCCCGGGGGGGCCCGGAGGATCCACAGATACGCAGTATTTT
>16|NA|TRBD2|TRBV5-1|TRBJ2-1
CASSLAGLAGNNEQFF
TGCGCCAGCAGCTTGGCGGGACTAGCGGGGAACAATGAGCAGTTCTTC
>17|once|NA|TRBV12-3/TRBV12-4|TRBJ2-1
CASIPTLGGSSYNEQFF
TGTGCCAGCATCCCTACCCTTGGGGGTAGCTCCTACAATGAGCAGTTCTTC
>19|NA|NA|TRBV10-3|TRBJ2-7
CAISEPGPSDDYRTYEQYF
TGTGCCATCAGTGAGCCGGGACCCTCAGACGATTACCGTACCTACGAGCAGTACTTC
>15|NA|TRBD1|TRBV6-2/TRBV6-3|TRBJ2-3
CASSSWTGGTDTQYF
TGTGCCAGCAGTTCTTGGACAGGGGGCACAGATACGCAGTATTTT
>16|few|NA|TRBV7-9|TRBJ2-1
CASSLTSGISYNEQFF
TGTGCCAGCAGCTTAACCTCAGGGATCTCCTACAATGAGCAGTTCTTC
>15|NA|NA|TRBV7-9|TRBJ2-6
CASSLQDAGANVLTF
TGTGCCAGCAGCTTACAGGATGCTGGGGCCAACGTCCTGACTTTC
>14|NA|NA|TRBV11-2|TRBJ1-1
CASTRGRGGTEAFF
TGTGCCAGCACCAGGGGCAGGGGAGGTACTGAAGCTTTCTTT
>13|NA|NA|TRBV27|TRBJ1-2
CASGADRIYGYTF
TGTGCCAGCGGGGCGGACAGAATTTATGGCTACACCTTC
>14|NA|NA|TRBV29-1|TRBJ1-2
CSVVGREPNYGYTF
TGCAGCGTCGTAGGGAGGGAACCTAACTATGGCTACACCTTC
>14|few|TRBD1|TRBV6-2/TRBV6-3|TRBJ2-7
CASSYWTGDYEQYF
TGTGCCAGCAGTTACTGGACAGGGGACTACGAGCAGTACTTC
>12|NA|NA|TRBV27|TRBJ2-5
CASSFPFGTQYF
TGTGCCAGCAGTTTCCCTTTTGGGACCCAGTACTTC
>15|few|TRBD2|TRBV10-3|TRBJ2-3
CAISGTSGAADTQYF
TGTGCCATCAGTGGGACTAGCGGGGCCGCAGATACGCAGTATTTT
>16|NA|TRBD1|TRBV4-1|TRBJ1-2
CASSQRTGAGNYGYTF
TGCGCCAGCAGCCAGAGGACAGGGGCCGGAAACTATGGCTACACCTTC
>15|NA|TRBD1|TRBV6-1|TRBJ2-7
CASSAQQGAPYEQYF
TGTGCCAGCAGTGCACAACAGGGGGCCCCCTACGAGCAGTACTTC